The present entry profiles one T cell receptor (delta chain) with its context. What it binds is not known. From germline, CDR1 is TSWWSYY and CDR2 QGS. V lost 0 bases and J lost 1; bases outside the gene matches: 7. The CDR3 is 17 amino acids. The entry originates in a study of Vδ1+ human thymocytes. RNA was extracted from the cells and then reverse transcribed. Pooled V-gene forward primers with one constant-region reverse primer generated the CDR3 amplicons by multiplex PCR. TCRdb called clones from the multiplex PCR reads again using CATT. The table records some 27,000 delta-chain clones, 6.5% to 8% of them present only once. Study findings and constraints: TRD repertoires were essentially private, unlike widely shared TRG clonotypes. Thymic TRG and TRD repertoires appeared highly polyclonal. Unlike peripheral blood Vdelta1+ controls, thymic delta-chain sequences included about 20% Vdelta2 and few Vdelta3.

This TCR was sampled from a girl under two years old who had congenital heart surgery. The chain employs TRDV1 and TRDJ1, with 8 bases lining up with TRDD3. Sequencing was done on a sample of Vdelta1+ gamma-delta thymocytes from the thymus. Regarding subset: FACS-sorted CD3+ TCRalphabeta- TCRVdelta1+ TCRVdelta2- thymocytes. The CDR3 spells CALGELKGIPVTDKLIF. The CDR3, as DNA: TGTGCTCTTGGGGAACTAAAGGGGATACCGGTCACCGATAAACTCATCTTT.